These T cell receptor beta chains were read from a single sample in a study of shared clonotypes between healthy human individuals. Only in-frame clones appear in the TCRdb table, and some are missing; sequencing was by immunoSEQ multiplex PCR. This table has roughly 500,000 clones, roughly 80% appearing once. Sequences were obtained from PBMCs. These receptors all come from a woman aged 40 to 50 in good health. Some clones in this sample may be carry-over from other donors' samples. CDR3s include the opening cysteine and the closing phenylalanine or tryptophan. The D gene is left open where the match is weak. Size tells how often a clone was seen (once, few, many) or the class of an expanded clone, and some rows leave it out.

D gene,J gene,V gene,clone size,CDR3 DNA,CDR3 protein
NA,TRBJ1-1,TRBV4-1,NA,TGCGCCAGCAGCAATTGGGGGCCGAACACTGAAGCTTTCTTT,CASSNWGPNTEAFF
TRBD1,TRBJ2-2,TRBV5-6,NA,TGTGCCAGCAGCCTAGACGGACAGGGTACCGGGGAGCTGTTTTTT,CASSLDGQGTGELFF
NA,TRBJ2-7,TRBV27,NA,TGTGCCAGCAGTTTACCCCCCAGCCCGTCGCAGCGGCCCGAGCAGTACTTC,CASSLPPSPSQRPEQYF
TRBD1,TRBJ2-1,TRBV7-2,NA,TGTGCCAGCAGCTACCGACAGGGATGGCAGTTCTTC,CASSYRQGWQFF
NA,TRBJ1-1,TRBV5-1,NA,TGCGCCAGCAGCTTGCGAGGGGTTGACACTGAAGCTTTCTTT,CASSLRGVDTEAFF
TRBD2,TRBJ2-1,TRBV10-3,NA,TGTGCCATCGTGGCTAGCGGGATTGTAGATGAGCAGTTCTTC,CAIVASGIVDEQFF
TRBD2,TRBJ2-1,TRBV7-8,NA,TGTGCCACCCTAGAACTAGCGGGCCCGAATGAGCAGTTCTTC,CATLELAGPNEQFF
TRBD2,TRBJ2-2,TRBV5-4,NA,TGTGCCAGCAGCCTGGCGGGAGGGCCGGGGGGGGAGCTGTTTTTT,CASSLAGGPGGELFF
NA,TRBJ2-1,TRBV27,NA,TGTGCCAGCAGTTTATCGAACAATGAGCAGTTCTTC,CASSLSNNEQFF
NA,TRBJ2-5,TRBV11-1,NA,TGTGCCAGCAGCTTTACGGGAGCACAAGAGACCCAGTACTTC,CASSFTGAQETQYF
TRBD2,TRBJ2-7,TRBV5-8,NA,TGTGCCAGCAGCCGACTAGCTAGCGTGAAGCAGTACTTC,CASSRLASVKQYF
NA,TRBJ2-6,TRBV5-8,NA,TGTGCCAGCAGCTTCCCAGACTCTGGGGCCAACGTCCTGACTTTC,CASSFPDSGANVLTF
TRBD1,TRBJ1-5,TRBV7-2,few,TGTGCCAGCAGCTTAGGTATAGGACAGGGCAATCAGCCCCAGCATTTT,CASSLGIGQGNQPQHF
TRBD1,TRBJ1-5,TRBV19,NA,TGTGCCACTCGGGGACAGGGCAGTCAGCCCCAGCATTTT,CATRGQGSQPQHF
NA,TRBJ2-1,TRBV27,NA,TGTGCCAGCAGTCCCCTGTCCTTTGTGAGGGTTTACAATGAGCAGTTCTTC,CASSPLSFVRVYNEQFF
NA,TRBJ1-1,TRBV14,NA,TGTGCCAGCATTCAAAGAAAAGCTTTCTTT,CASIQRKAFF
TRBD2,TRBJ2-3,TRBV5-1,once,TGCGCCAGCAGCTTGGCAACTAGCGGGGGCACAGATACGCAGTATTTT,CASSLATSGGTDTQYF
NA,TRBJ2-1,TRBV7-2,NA,TGTGCCAGCAGCTTAGTCGGGACCTCCTACAACAATGAGCAGTTCTTC,CASSLVGTSYNNEQFF
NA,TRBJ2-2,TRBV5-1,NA,TGCGCCAGCAGCTTGGTCGGGATCACCGGGGAGCTGTTTTTT,CASSLVGITGELFF
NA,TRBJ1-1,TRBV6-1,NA,TGTGCCAGCAGTGACAGGGCGGAAGCTTTCTTT,CASSDRAEAFF
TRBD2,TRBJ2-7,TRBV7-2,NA,TGTGCCAGCAGCTTAGGCCCAGCGGGAGTGGGGGAGCAGTACTTC,CASSLGPAGVGEQYF
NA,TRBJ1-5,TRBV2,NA,TGTGCCAGCAGTGTAATTCAGACAAATCAGCCCCAGCATTTT,CASSVIQTNQPQHF
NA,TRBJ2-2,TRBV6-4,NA,TGTGCCAGCAGTGAAGGTGGGGCAGAAATTACCGGGGAGCTGTTTTTT,CASSEGGAEITGELFF
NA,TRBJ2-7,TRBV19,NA,TGTGCCAGTAGTGGTAGCGCCGTCGAGCAGTACTTC,CASSGSAVEQYF